Sequencing of this TCR beta chain was carried out in a study of blood T cell repertoires in COVID-19. Study-wide context: Sites across the United States, Italy and Spain contributed samples from acute and convalescent COVID-19.

Libraries were prepared by immunoSEQ multiplex PCR; TCRdb keeps only in-frame clonotypes and omits some of them. The sample has 30,000 to 45,000 clones, around three quarters seen once; the top ten hold less than 2.5%. The sequence came from a man aged 55 to 70 with active COVID-19. The sample taken for sequencing was peripheral blood.

CDR3 in amino acids: CASSRGQQNYGYTF. CDR3 bases: TGTGCCAGCAGCCGGGGACAGCAGAACTATGGCTACACCTTC. This rearrangement joins TRBV4-2 to TRBJ1-2; 7 bases match TRBD1. This CDR3 comprises 14 residues. From germline, CDR1 is LGHNA and CDR2 YNFKEQ. Trimming removed 4 bases from V and 2 bases from J; junction bases left unmatched: 4.